In its sample, the clone carrying this T cell receptor beta chain was seen once. The antigen remains unidentified. CDR3 length: 15 amino acids. V lost 3 bases and J 0 bases, leaving 6 bases between the germline ends. The survey-level immunoSEQ assay was used. TCRdb keeps only in-frame clones here, not all; method: immunoSEQ multiplex PCR. The table records 95,000 or so clones, 60% to 80% of them present only once. The sample belongs to a study of fetal regulatory T cell absence and autoimmunity. Study-level findings and limits: Broadly similar TRB gene family usage was seen in pancreas and cord blood.

The sequencing sample was made of pancreas tissue. The origin of this receptor is a male donor with IPEX syndrome. The chain carries TRBV23-1 and TRBJ2-6; D unresolved. TRBV23-1 is known as an ORF, though its function is uncertain. The CDR3 here is CASSHETSGANVLTF. The CDR3 bases are TGCGCCAGCAGTCATGAGACCTCTGGGGCCAACGTCCTGACTTTC.